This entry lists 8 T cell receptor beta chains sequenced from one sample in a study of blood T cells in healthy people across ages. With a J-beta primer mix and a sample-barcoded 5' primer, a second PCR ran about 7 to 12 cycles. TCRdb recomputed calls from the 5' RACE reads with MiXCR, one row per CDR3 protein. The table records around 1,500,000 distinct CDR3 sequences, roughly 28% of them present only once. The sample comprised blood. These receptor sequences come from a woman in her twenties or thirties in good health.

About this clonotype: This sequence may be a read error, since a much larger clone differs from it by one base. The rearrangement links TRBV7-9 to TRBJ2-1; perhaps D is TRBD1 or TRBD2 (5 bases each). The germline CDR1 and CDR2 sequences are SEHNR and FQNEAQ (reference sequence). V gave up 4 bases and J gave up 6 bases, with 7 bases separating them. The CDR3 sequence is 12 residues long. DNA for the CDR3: TGTGCCAGCAGCTGGGGGTGCAATGAGCAGTTCTTC. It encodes CASSWGCNEQFF.

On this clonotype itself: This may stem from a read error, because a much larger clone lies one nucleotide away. The chain's CDR3 is CASSQDSGQGYQGTQYF. As DNA, the CDR3 is TGTGCCAGCAGCCAAGATTCAGGACAGGGGTACCAAGGGACCCAGTACTTC. The V and J genes are TRBV4-2 and TRBJ2-5; 9 bases are shared with TRBD1. From germline, CDR1 is LGHNA and CDR2 YNFKEQ. The CDR3 runs to 17 residues.

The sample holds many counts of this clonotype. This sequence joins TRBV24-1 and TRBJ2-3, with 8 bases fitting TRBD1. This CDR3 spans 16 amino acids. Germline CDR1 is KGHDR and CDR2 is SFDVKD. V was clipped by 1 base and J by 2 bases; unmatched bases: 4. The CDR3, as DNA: TGTGCCACCAGTGATTTAGGGACAGGCTTCACAGATACGCAGTATTTT. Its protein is CATSDLGTGFTDTQYF.

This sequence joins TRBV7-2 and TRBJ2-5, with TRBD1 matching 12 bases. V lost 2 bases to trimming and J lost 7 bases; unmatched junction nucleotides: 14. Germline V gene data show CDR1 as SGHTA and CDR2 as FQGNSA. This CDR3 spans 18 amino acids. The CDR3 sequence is CASSLNWLGQGAGRTQYF. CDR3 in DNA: TGTGCCAGCAGCTTAAATTGGTTGGGACAGGGGGCTGGGAGGACCCAGTACTTC.

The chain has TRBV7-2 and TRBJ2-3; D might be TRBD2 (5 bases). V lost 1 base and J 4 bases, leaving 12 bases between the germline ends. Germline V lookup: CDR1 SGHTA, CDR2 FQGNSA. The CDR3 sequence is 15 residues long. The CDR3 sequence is CASSLELRVSDTQYF. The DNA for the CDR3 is TGTGCCAGCAGCTTAGAGTTGAGGGTCTCAGATACGCAGTATTTT.

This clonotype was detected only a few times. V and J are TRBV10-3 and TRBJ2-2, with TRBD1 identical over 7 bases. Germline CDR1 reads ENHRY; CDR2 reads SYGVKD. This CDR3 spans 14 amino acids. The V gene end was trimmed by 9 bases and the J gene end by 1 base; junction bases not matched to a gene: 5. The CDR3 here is CAISTGLNTGELFF. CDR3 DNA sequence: TGTGCCATTTCGACAGGGTTGAACACCGGGGAGCTGTTTTTT.

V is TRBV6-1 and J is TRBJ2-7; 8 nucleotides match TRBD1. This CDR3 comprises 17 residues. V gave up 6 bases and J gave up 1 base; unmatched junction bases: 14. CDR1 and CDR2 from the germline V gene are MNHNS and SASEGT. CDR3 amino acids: CASRSFLGTGLSYEQYF. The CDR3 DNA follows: TGTGCCAGCAGGTCGTTTCTAGGGACAGGCCTTTCCTACGAGCAGTACTTC.

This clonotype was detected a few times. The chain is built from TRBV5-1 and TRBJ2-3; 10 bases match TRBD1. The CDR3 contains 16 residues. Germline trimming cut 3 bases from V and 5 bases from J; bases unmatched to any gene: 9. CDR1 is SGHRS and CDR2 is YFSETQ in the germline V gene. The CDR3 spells CASSSDQTGGLDTQYF. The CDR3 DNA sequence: TGCGCCAGCAGCTCGGACCAGACAGGGGGCTTAGATACGCAGTATTTT.